This entry lists 21 T cell receptor beta chains sequenced from one sample in a study of OX40 agonist ivuxolimab in advanced cancers. Libraries were prepared by immunoSEQ multiplex PCR; TCRdb keeps only in-frame clonotypes and omits some of them. The sample includes under 65,000 clones, about 85% of them seen just once. Sequencing used CD4+ or CD8+ T cells sorted from blood, obtained in a trial of the OX40 agonist ivuxolimab. The receptors come from an adult with an advanced solid tumor such as melanoma, head and neck, liver or kidney cancer.

The V and J genes are TRBV2 and TRBJ2-5, with D possibly matching TRBD2 (6 bases). Per germline, CDR1 SNHLY and CDR2 FYNNEI. V shed 7 bases and J shed 1 base, with 7 bases lying between them. The CDR3 runs 12 residues. The CDR3 region has the DNA TGTGCCAGCAAGACTAGCCAAGAGACCCAGTACTTC. Its translation is CASKTSQETQYF.

The V call is TRBV5-8, the J call TRBJ2-3; D is tentatively TRBD1 or TRBD2 (5 bases each). In germline, CDR1 is SGHTS, CDR2 YDEGEE. The CDR3 covers 14 residues. V lost 2 bases to trimming and J lost 3 bases, with 10 bases between them. CDR3 nucleotide sequence: TGTGCCAGCAGCTTCTGGGGGTGGACAGATACGCAGTATTTT. This encodes CASSFWGWTDTQYF.

The CDR3: CASSPQGTDTQYF. CDR3 DNA: TGTGCCAGCTCACCCCAGGGCACAGATACGCAGTATTTT. The genes are TRBV18 and TRBJ2-3; no clear D. Trimming shortened V by 3 bases and J by 1 base, and 5 bases separated the two germline ends. The length of the CDR3 is 13 residues. Germline assignment: CDR1 KGHSH and CDR2 LQKENI.

V and J are TRBV10-1 and TRBJ2-3, with 12 positions matching TRBD2. CDR3 size: 18 residues. Germline CDR1 and CDR2: WNHNN and SYGVQD (reference sequence). V lost 0 bases, J lost 4 bases, and 8 bases stayed unmatched. CDR3 sequence: CASSESVTSGRGADTQYF. The CDR3 DNA reads TGCGCCAGCAGTGAGTCGGTGACTAGCGGGAGAGGGGCAGATACGCAGTATTTT.

The chain employs TRBV6-6 and TRBJ2-7, with D uncertain. CDR3 length equals 11 residues. From germline, CDR1 is MNHNY and CDR2 SVGAGI (reference sequence). With 6 bases removed from V and 4 bases from J, the gap between germline ends came to 7 bases. The CDR3 protein is CASRYQYEQYF. CDR3 sequence (DNA): TGTGCCAGCAGGTACCAGTACGAGCAGTACTTC.

This clone was detected only a few times. The chain links TRBV7-9 to TRBJ1-5, with unresolved D. Looked up from germline, CDR1 is SEHNR and CDR2 is FQNEAQ (reference sequence). This CDR3 is 12 amino acids long. Trimming pared 3 bases from V and 5 bases from J, leaving 5 bases between. The CDR3 sequence is CASSLGDQPQHF. In DNA, the CDR3 is TGTGCCAGCAGCTTGGGAGATCAGCCCCAGCATTTT.

This rearrangement joins TRBV2 to TRBJ2-5, with 9 bases identical to TRBD1. This CDR3 has 13 residues. CDR1 is SNHLY and CDR2 is FYNNEI in the germline V gene. The V and J ends lost 3 bases and 5 bases, in that order; junction bases with no gene match: 1. In nucleotides, the CDR3 is TGTGCCAGCAGTGATGGGACAGGGGAGACCCAGTACTTC. Amino acid sequence: CASSDGTGETQYF.

The V gene is TRBV6-1, the J gene TRBJ2-7, with 9 bases fitting TRBD1. Germline V CDR1 and CDR2: MNHNS, SASEGT. Trimming took 6 bases from V and 6 from J; bases not matched to a gene: 6. The CDR3 runs to 13 residues. The CDR3, as DNA: TGTGCCAGCAGATGGGACAGGGAGGGCGAGCAGTACTTC. Residues: CASRWDREGEQYF.

This rearrangement joins TRBV27 to TRBJ2-7; the match to TRBD1 covers 7 bases. CDR1 is MNHEY, CDR2 SMNVEV, per germline (reference sequence). This CDR3 region has 14 residues. The trim removed 4 bases at V and 5 bases at J, leaving 8 bases unmatched. The CDR3 DNA is TGTGCCAGCAGTTACGAGACAGGGTCTGACGAGCAGTACTTC. It specifies CASSYETGSDEQYF.

This clone was detected only a few times. This chain joins TRBV28 and TRBJ2-1; the match to TRBD2 covers 11 bases. The length of the CDR3 is 16 residues. Per the germline V gene, CDR1 is MDHEN and CDR2 is SYDVKM. V trimming: 1 base; J trimming: 4 bases; junction bases outside the gene matches: 3. The CDR3 DNA sequence: TGTGCCAGCAGTTTATACGGGACTAGCGGTTACAATGAGCAGTTCTTC. It is translated as CASSLYGTSGYNEQFF. Based on the CDR3 plus reference TRBV28 and TRBJ2-1, the full variable domain is DVKVTQSSRYLVKRTGEKVFLECVQDMDHENMFWYRQDPGLGLRLIYFSYDVKMKEKGDIPEGYSVSREKKERFSLILESASTNQTSMYLCASSLYGTSGYNEQFFGPGTRLTVL.

This chain uses TRBV6-5 with TRBJ1-5; tentative D call: TRBD1 (5 bases). The CDR3 has 13 amino acids. Germline values: CDR1 MNHEY, CDR2 SVGAGI. V shed 5 bases and J shed 7 bases, with 12 bases lying between them. The CDR3: CASSNSEGQPQHF. CDR3 DNA: TGTGCCAGCAGTAACAGTGAGGGGCAGCCCCAGCATTTT.

The chain combines TRBV2 with TRBJ2-2; 7 positions match TRBD2. The trim removed 2 bases at V and 5 bases at J, leaving 8 bases unmatched. The CDR3 runs to 16 residues. The germline V gene has CDR1 SNHLY and CDR2 FYNNEI. Here the CDR3 reads CASSERSSGSTGELFF. CDR3 bases: TGTGCCAGCAGTGAAAGGTCTAGCGGATCAACCGGGGAGCTGTTTTTT.

A few counts support this clone. This chain joins TRBV28 and TRBJ1-1, with TRBD1 as a possible D gene (6 bases). The germline CDR1 and CDR2 sequences are MDHEN and SYDVKM. V was trimmed by 3 bases and J by 1 base, leaving 15 bases between them. The CDR3 has 16 residues. The CDR3 reads CASSFWGLPPNTEAFF. The CDR3, as DNA: TGTGCCAGCAGTTTTTGGGGGCTACCCCCGAACACTGAAGCTTTCTTT.

The rearrangement joins TRBV28 to TRBJ2-1; 10 bases align to TRBD2. CDR1 is MDHEN, CDR2 SYDVKM, per germline. Unmatched junction bases numbered 13, after V lost 5 bases and J lost 9 bases. The CDR3 is made up of 16 amino acids. CDR3 amino acids: CASSRPGTSVTSEQFF. CDR3 DNA sequence: TGTGCCAGCAGTAGACCCGGGACTAGCGTTACAAGTGAGCAGTTCTTC.

This chain uses TRBV7-2 with TRBJ2-3; D is perhaps TRBD2 (6 bases). The ends were cut back, 5 bases at V and 10 bases at J, with 16 bases in the middle. In germline, CDR1 is SGHTA, CDR2 FQGNSA. The CDR3 loop spans 13 amino acids. In nucleotides, the CDR3 is TGTGCCAGCAGCCCTGGGACTCCAGAGTCGCAGTATTTT. Translation: CASSPGTPESQYF.

This chain connects TRBV19 to TRBJ2-4, with D possibly called TRBD1 or TRBD2 (5 bases each). CDR1 is LNHDA and CDR2 is SQIVND in the germline V gene (reference sequence). V was pared by 5 bases and J by 4 bases, with 15 bases between. CDR3 length: 15 amino acids. The CDR3 nucleotides are TGTGCCAGTAGTCCCCCGGGGCAGCAGAAAAACATTCAGTACTTC. Translating gives CASSPPGQQKNIQYF.

The genes are TRBV7-3 and TRBJ2-5; D call uncertain. V lost 0 bases to trimming and J lost 4 bases, with 12 bases between them. CDR3 size: 15 residues. Per germline, CDR1 SGHTA and CDR2 FQGTGA. This CDR3 is CASSLTDNPRETQYF. DNA of the CDR3: TGTGCCAGCAGCTTAACTGACAACCCCCGAGAGACCCAGTACTTC.

This rearrangement joins TRBV5-1 to TRBJ1-4, with 9 positions matching TRBD1. V shed 0 bases and J 7 bases; nucleotides not matched to a gene: 7. The CDR3 sequence is 16 residues long. Germline V gene sequence: CDR1 SGHRS, CDR2 YFSETQ. CDR3 residues: CASSLEPGTGSEKLFF. In nucleotides, the CDR3 is TGCGCCAGCAGCTTGGAGCCCGGGACAGGGAGTGAAAAACTGTTTTTT. The full variable domain, with the rest looked up from reference TRBV5-1 and TRBJ1-4, is KAGVTQTPRYLIKTRGQQVTLSCSPISGHRSVSWYQQTPGQGLQFLFEYFSETQRNKGNFPGRFSGRQFSNSRSEMNVSTLELGDSALYLCASSLEPGTGSEKLFFGSGTQLSVL.

A word on this clone: Mismatch with germline at one junction end may stem from a read error. The chain has TRBV7-7 and TRBJ2-2; 8 positions match TRBD2. Germline V gene sequence: CDR1 SSHAT, CDR2 FNYEAQ (reference sequence). The CDR3 spans 13 residues. The CDR3 nucleotides read TGTGCTAGCAGCTTTCGGGAGGGCGGGGAGCTGTTTTTT. Its protein product is CASSFREGGELFF. Looking up the rest from reference TRBV7-7 and TRBJ2-2 gives the full variable domain: GAGVSQSPRYKVTKRGQDVTLRCDPISSHATLYWYQQALGQGPEFLTYFNYEAQPDKSGLPSDRFSAERPEGSISTLTIQRTEQRDSAMYRCASSFREGGELFFGEGSRLTVL.

The chain recombines TRBV2 with TRBJ2-7; 7 bases align to TRBD1. Germline assignment: CDR1 SNHLY and CDR2 FYNNEI. This CDR3 is 14 amino acids long. Trimming took 6 bases from V and 3 from J; bases not matched to a gene: 8. CDR3 protein: CASRGDRTYYEQYF. The CDR3 DNA sequence: TGTGCCAGCAGGGGGGACAGAACCTACTACGAGCAGTACTTC.

The chain has TRBV6-4 and TRBJ2-3; D call uncertain. The CDR3 loop spans 13 amino acids. Germline CDR1 reads MRHNA; CDR2 reads SNTAGT. With 5 bases removed from V and 4 bases from J, the gap between germline ends came to 10 bases. The CDR3 sequence is CASSRQASDTQYF. The CDR3 DNA follows: TGTGCCAGCAGTCGCCAGGCCTCAGATACGCAGTATTTT.